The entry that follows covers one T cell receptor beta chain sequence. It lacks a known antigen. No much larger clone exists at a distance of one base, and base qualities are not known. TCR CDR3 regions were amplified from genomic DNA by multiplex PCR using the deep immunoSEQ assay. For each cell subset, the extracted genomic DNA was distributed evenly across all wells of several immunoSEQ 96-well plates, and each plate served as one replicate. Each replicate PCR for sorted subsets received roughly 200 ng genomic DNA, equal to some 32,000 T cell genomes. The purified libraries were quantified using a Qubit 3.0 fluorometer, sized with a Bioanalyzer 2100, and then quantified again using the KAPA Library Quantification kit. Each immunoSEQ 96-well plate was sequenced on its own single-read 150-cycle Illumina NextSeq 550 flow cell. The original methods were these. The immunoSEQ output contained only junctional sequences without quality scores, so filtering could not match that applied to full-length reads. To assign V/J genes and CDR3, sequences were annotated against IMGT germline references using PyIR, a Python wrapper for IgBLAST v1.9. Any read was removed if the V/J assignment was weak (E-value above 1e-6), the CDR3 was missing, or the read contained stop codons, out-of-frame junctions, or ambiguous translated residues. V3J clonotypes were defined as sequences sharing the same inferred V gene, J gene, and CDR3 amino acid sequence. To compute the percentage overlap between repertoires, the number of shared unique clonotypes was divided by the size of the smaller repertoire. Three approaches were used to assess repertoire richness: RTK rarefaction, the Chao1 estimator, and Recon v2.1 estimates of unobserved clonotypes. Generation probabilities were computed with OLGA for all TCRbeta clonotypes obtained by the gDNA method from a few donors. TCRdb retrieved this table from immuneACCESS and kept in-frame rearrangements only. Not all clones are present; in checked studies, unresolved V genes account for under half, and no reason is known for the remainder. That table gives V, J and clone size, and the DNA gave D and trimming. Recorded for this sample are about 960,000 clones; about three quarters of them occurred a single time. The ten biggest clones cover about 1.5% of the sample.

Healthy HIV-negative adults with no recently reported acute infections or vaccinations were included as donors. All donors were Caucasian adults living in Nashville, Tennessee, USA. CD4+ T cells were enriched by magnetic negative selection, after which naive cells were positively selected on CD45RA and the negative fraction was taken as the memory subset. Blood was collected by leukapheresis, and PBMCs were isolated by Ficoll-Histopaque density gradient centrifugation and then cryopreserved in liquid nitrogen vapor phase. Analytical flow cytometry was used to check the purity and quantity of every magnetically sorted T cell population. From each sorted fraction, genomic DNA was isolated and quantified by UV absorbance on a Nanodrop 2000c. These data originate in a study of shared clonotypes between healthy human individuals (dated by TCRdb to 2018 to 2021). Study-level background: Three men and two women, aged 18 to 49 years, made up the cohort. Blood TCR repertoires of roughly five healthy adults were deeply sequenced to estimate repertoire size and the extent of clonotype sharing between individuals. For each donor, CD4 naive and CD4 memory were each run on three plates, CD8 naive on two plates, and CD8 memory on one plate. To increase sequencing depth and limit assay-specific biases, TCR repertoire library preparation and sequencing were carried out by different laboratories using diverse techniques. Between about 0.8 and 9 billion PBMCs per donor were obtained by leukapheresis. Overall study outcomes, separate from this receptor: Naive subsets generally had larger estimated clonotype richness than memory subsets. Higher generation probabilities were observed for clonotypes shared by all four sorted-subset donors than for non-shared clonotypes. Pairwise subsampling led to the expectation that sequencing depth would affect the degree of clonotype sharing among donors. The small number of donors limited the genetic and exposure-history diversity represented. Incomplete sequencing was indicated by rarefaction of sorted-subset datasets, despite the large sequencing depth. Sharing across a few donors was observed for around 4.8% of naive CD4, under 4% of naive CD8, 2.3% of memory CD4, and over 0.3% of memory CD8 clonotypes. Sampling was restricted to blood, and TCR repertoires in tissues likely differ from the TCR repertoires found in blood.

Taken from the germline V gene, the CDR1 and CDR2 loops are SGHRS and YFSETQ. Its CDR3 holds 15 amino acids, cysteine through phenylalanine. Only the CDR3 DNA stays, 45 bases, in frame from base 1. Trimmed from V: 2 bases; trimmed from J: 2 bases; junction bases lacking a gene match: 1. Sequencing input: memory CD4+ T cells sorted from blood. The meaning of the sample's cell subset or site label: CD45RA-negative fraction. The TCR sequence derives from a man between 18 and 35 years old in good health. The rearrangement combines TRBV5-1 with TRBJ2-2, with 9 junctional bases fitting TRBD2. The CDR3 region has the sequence CASSFSGSNTGELFF. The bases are TGCGCCAGCAGCTTTAGCGGGAGCAACACCGGGGAGCTGTTTTTT.